This T cell receptor beta chain was captured by sequencing in a study of breast tumors, draining lymph nodes, adjacent tissues. Whole-study results and caveats: Luminal-like breast cancer showed significantly greater tumor-nontumor repertoire similarity than basal-like breast cancer did. The data were judged consistent with most tumor T cells coming from lymph node and expanding in tumor. Tumor repertoires ranked between lymph nodes and nontumor tissue in diversity, with V and J gene preferences.

TCRdb ran MiXCR on the multiplex PCR reads and lists one entry per CDR3 protein. This sample carries a few hundred thousand distinct CDR3 sequences, less than 40% of them seen once, and the ten largest clones take approximately 4%. Samples came from axillary lymph nodes draining the breast cancer. With respect to this clonotype: Antigen unknown.

The sequenced sample was axillary lymph node tissue. The TCR originated in a female donor with breast cancer. Some clones in this sample may be carry-over from other donors' samples.

The CDR3 loop is CASSLGQRGGNYGYTIYF. The DNA for the CDR3 is TGTGCCAGCAGCCTGGGACAGCGCGGCGGTAACTATGGCTACACCATATATTTT. The J gene is TRBJ1-3, the V gene TRBV5-8, with 7 bases identical to TRBD1. Germline CDR1 SGHTS, CDR2 YDEGEE. V lost 4 bases and J lost 8; bases outside the gene matches: 21. The CDR3 consists of 18 residues. Full variable domain (missing parts from reference TRBV5-8 and TRBJ1-3): EAGVTQSPTHLIKTRGQQATLRCSPISGHTSVYWYQQALGLGLQFLLWYDEGEERNRGNFPPRFSGRQFPNYSSELNVNALELEDSALYLCASSLGQRGGNYGYTIYFGEGSWLTVV.